Below are 17 T cell receptor beta chains sequenced from a single sample in a study of blood T cells in healthy people across ages. It was with a sample-barcoded 5' primer and a J-beta primer mix that a second PCR of roughly 7 to 12 cycles was run. TCRdb called the 5' RACE reads again in MiXCR, with one record for every CDR3 protein. The sample lists some 930,000 distinct CDR3 sequences, around 29% occurring once. The same data also went into a second study, on T cells of mothers and their children.

Sample: blood. Source of these receptors: a woman between 40 and 55 years old in good health.

This clonotype was detected a few times. J is TRBJ1-2 and V is TRBV25-1; the D gene is possibly TRBD1 (6 bases). Trimming left V 4 bases short and J 3 bases short, with 15 bases between. The germline V gene has CDR1 MGHDK and CDR2 SYGVNS. This CDR3 is 15 amino acids long. The CDR3 DNA follows: TGTGCCAGCAGTGGACTGAGGACAGAGCACTATGGCTACACCTTC. Protein product: CASSGLRTEHYGYTF.

The V gene is TRBV4-3, the J gene TRBJ1-2; D unclear. Per germline, CDR1 LGHNA and CDR2 YSLEER. This CDR3 is built from 16 residues. V lost 1 base and J 0 bases, leaving 12 bases between the germline ends. For the CDR3, the DNA is TGCGCCAGCAGCCAAGGGAGGGCAGGAGCTAACTATGGCTACACCTTC. Its translation: CASSQGRAGANYGYTF.

This clonotype was recorded a few times. The chain carries TRBV5-5 and TRBJ2-7; D is perhaps TRBD2 (6 bases). The V gene lost 4 bases and the J gene lost 3 bases, with 17 bases spanning the gap. In germline, CDR1 is SGHKS, CDR2 YYEKEE (reference sequence). CDR3 length: 15 residues. DNA of the CDR3: TGTGCCAGCAGCACGGGCGGGGACTTTTACTACGAGCAGTACTTC. Translation gives CASSTGGDFYYEQYF.

This sequence joins TRBV3-1 and TRBJ1-2; tentatively, D is TRBD1 (5 bases). Germline V gene lookup returns CDR1 LGHDT and CDR2 YNNKEL (reference sequence). The ends were cut back, 1 base at V and 8 bases at J, with 11 bases in the middle. The CDR3 contains 13 residues. The CDR3 protein is CASSQVAREGYTF. The CDR3 coding sequence is TGTGCCAGCAGCCAAGTCGCCAGGGAGGGCTACACCTTC.

This clonotype was seen more than once but under ten times. The chain employs TRBV2 and TRBJ1-2, with D possibly being TRBD1 (5 bases). Trimming took 6 bases from V and 4 from J, leaving 15 bases between them. From germline, CDR1 is SNHLY and CDR2 FYNNEI. The CDR3 has 14 residues. CDR3 DNA sequence: TGTGCCAGCAGCCGCCAGGGAGTTTCCTATGGCTACACCTTC. Amino acid sequence: CASSRQGVSYGYTF.

This CDR3 reads CASSYLGEYGYTF. In DNA form, the CDR3 reads TGTGCCAGCAGTTATTTAGGGGAATATGGCTACACCTTC. This rearrangement joins TRBV6-5 to TRBJ1-2; TRBD1 is a possible D gene (5 bases). The V end was cut by 3 bases, the J end by 5 bases, with 10 bases between. The CDR3 covers 13 residues. Germline V gene lookup returns CDR1 MNHEY and CDR2 SVGAGI.

This clonotype was observed a single time. This chain joins TRBV6-5 and TRBJ2-2; TRBD1 aligns across 9 bases. The ends lost 8 bases at V and 4 bases at J; junction bases unmatched: 8. The V gene's germline CDR1 is MNHEY and CDR2 SVGAGI. This CDR3 has 15 residues. CDR3 sequence (DNA): TGTGCCAGCGGACCGACAGGGGGAATCACCGGGGAGCTGTTTTTT. Protein: CASGPTGGITGELFF.

There are a few counts of this clonotype. Sequence at one end of the junction differs from germline and may be a read error. J is TRBJ1-2 and V is TRBV7-2, with TRBD1 as a possible D gene (5 bases). The length of the CDR3 is 15 residues. The germline CDR1 and CDR2 sequences are SGHTA and FQGNSA. The DNA of the CDR3 is TGTGCCAGCAGCTCCCGACGGGGGAGGAGCTATGGCCACACCTTC. Amino acid sequence: CASSSRRGRSYGHTF.

This clonotype was observed a handful of times. The junction departs from the called germline gene at one end, perhaps through a read error. The chain links TRBV15 to TRBJ2-1, with TRBD1 as a possible D gene (6 bases). The CDR3 has 16 residues. CDR1 LNHNV and CDR2 YYDKDF come from the germline V gene (reference sequence). The chain's CDR3 is CAISREQGFSYNEQFF. CDR3 bases: TGTGCCATCAGCAGAGAACAGGGATTCTCCTACAATGAGCAGTTCTTC.

With respect to this clonotype: This clone may be a read error of a much larger clone one base away. The chain links TRBV12-3 or TRBV12-4 to TRBJ2-5; TRBD1 is a possible D gene (7 bases). TRBJ2-1 explains the end of the DNA better; the J call may be wrong. The CDR3 is made up of 13 amino acids. The CDR3 DNA follows: TGTGCCAGCAGTCGGGGGACAGTAGAGACCCAGTTCTTC. Its protein product is CASSRGTVETQFF.

This clonotype was detected a few times. The V call is TRBV7-3, the J call TRBJ2-7, with 10 bases lining up with TRBD1. V lost 2 bases and J lost 3; bases outside the gene matches: 19. The germline V gene encodes CDR1 SGHTA and CDR2 FQGTGA. CDR3 length: 20 residues. CDR3 sequence: CASSLRETGGHKTPLYEQYF. CDR3 DNA sequence: TGTGCCAGCAGCTTACGCGAGACAGGGGGCCATAAAACACCTCTCTACGAGCAGTACTTC.

This rearrangement joins TRBV28 to TRBJ1-5, with 8 bases that match TRBD1. J was trimmed by 2 bases and V by 8 bases; bases with no gene match: 5. This CDR3 has 14 amino acids. The germline V gene has CDR1 MDHEN and CDR2 SYDVKM. The CDR3 bases are TGTGCCAGCGGACAGGGCGTTCGCAATCAGCCCCAGCATTTT. The encoded protein is CASGQGVRNQPQHF.

The gene calls are TRBV4-1 and TRBJ1-1; TRBD1 agrees at 7 bases. J lost 0 bases, V lost 2 bases, and 9 bases had no gene match. Germline lookup yields CDR1 MGHRA and CDR2 YSYEKL. This CDR3 region has 17 residues. The CDR3 coding sequence is TGCGCCAGCAGCCAACTGACAGGGTTTACGATGAACACTGAAGCTTTCTTT. Translated, it gives CASSQLTGFTMNTEAFF.

This clonotype appeared a few times. One end of the junction varies from germline; a read error may be responsible. The chain employs TRBV15 and TRBJ1-5; D gene uncertain. The V gene's germline CDR1 is LNHNV and CDR2 YYDKDF (reference sequence). The CDR3 has 14 residues. CDR3 protein: CATSTYGYNQPQHF. The CDR3 bases are TGTGCCACAAGCACTTACGGATACAATCAGCCCCAGCATTTT.

V usage is TRBV11-3 and J usage is TRBJ2-1; perhaps D is TRBD1 or TRBD2 (5 bases each). Germline lookup yields CDR1 SGHNT and CDR2 YENEEA. The CDR3 runs 17 residues. Trimming removed 5 bases from V and 9 bases from J, with 26 bases in between. DNA of the CDR3: TGTGCCAGCAGCCAACCCTCCCGGGACGGTCTATCTGGTGAGCAGTTCTTC. It yields the protein CASSQPSRDGLSGEQFF.

The rearrangement links TRBV28 to TRBJ2-7, with 7 bases aligning to TRBD1. This CDR3 spans 14 amino acids. Trimming took 5 bases from V and 2 from J; bases not matched to a gene: 6. Germline V gene sequence: CDR1 MDHEN, CDR2 SYDVKM. DNA for the CDR3: TGTGCCAGCAGTGGCCGGGACAGAGCCTACGAGCAGTACTTC. It translates to CASSGRDRAYEQYF.

The table lists this clonotype with a few counts. The V call is TRBV7-9, the J call TRBJ1-5; tentative D call: TRBD1 (5 bases). Trimming removed 4 bases at V and 7 bases at J, with 8 bases between. The length of the CDR3 is 12 residues. The germline CDR1 and CDR2 sequences are SEHNR and FQNEAQ (reference sequence). CDR3 sequence reads: CASSSTGQPQHF. The CDR3, as DNA: TGTGCCAGCAGCTCCACAGGACAGCCCCAGCATTTT.